Below are 18 T cell receptor beta chains sequenced from a single sample in a study of blood T cell repertoires in COVID-19. The assay was immunoSEQ multiplex PCR, and TCRdb's table has in-frame clones only and misses some. The table has roughly 100,000 clones, about 78% seen once. Sequencing input: peripheral blood. Receptor source: a man in his 60s with active or convalescent COVID-19.

The V and J genes are TRBV28 and TRBJ2-7; TRBD1 aligns across 9 bases. The CDR3 is made up of 14 amino acids. CDR1 and CDR2 (germline): MDHEN, SYDVKM. With V trimmed by 2 bases and J by 9 bases, 8 bases remained unmatched. The CDR3 DNA is TGTGCCAGCAGTTTACCCGGGACAGGGAAAGTGCAGTACTTC. This codes for CASSLPGTGKVQYF.

This clone showed up just a few times. The chain uses TRBV18 and TRBJ2-1; 10 positions match TRBD1. With 4 bases clipped from V and 5 bases from J, the junction kept 8 bases outside the gene matches. Germline V gives CDR1 KGHSH, CDR2 LQKENI. This CDR3 spans 16 amino acids. The DNA of the CDR3 is TGTGCCAGCTCACTAGACAGGGGGCGAGGGCACAATGAGCAGTTCTTC. Translating it yields CASSLDRGRGHNEQFF. Using reference TRBV18 and TRBJ2-1 for the parts outside the CDR3, the full variable domain is NAGVMQNPRHLVRRRGQEARLRCSPMKGHSHVYWYRQLPEEGLKFMVYLQKENIIDESGMPKERFSAEFPKEGPSILRIQQVVRGDSAAYFCASSLDRGRGHNEQFFGPGTRLTVL.

The chain recombines TRBV7-9 with TRBJ2-1, with 12 bases lining up with TRBD2. This CDR3 contains 17 residues. Trimming at V came to 4 bases and at J to 4 bases, leaving 8 bases not matched to a gene. Germline-derived CDR1 and CDR2 are SEHNR and FQNEAQ (reference sequence). The CDR3: CASSSTRTSGTYNEQFF. CDR3 in DNA: TGTGCCAGCAGCTCTACGCGGACTAGCGGGACTTACAATGAGCAGTTCTTC.

This chain uses TRBV10-1 with TRBJ2-1, with 8 bases aligning to TRBD1. The V gene end was trimmed by 4 bases and the J gene end by 8 bases; junction bases not matched to a gene: 10. The germline gives CDR1 WNHNN, CDR2 SYGVQD (reference sequence). CDR3 length: 15 residues. CDR3 loop: CASSGAQGARHEQFF. In DNA, the CDR3 is TGCGCCAGCAGTGGAGCCCAGGGGGCGCGGCATGAGCAGTTCTTC.

The V gene is TRBV11-3, the J gene TRBJ2-3; 7 bases match TRBD2. The V and J ends lost 5 bases and 0 bases, in that order; junction bases with no gene match: 5. The CDR3 sequence is 15 residues long. Germline CDR1 is SGHNT and CDR2 is YENEEA. In nucleotides, the CDR3 is TGTGCCAGCAGCCTTCTAGCGGAGAGCACAGATACGCAGTATTTT. Encoded protein: CASSLLAESTDTQYF. Based on the CDR3 plus reference TRBV11-3 and TRBJ2-3, the full variable domain is EAGVVQSPRYKIIEKKQPVAFWCNPISGHNTLYWYLQNLGQGPELLIRYENEEAVDDSQLPKDRFSAERLKGVDSTLKIQPAELGDSAVYLCASSLLAESTDTQYFGPGTRLTVL.

The V call is TRBV5-8, the J call TRBJ2-1, with no clear D. V was shortened by 4 bases and J by 0 bases, with 11 bases between the two germline ends. Germline V gene sequence: CDR1 SGHTS, CDR2 YDEGEE. The CDR3 is 15 amino acids. The CDR3 loop reads CASSPDLSSYNEQFF. CDR3 DNA: TGTGCCAGCAGCCCCGACTTAAGCTCCTACAATGAGCAGTTCTTC. Together with reference TRBV5-8 and TRBJ2-1, the CDR3 gives the full variable domain: EAGVTQSPTHLIKTRGQQATLRCSPISGHTSVYWYQQALGLGLQFLLWYDEGEERNRGNFPPRFSGRQFPNYSSELNVNALELEDSALYLCASSPDLSSYNEQFFGPGTRLTVL.

The chain is built from TRBV15 and TRBJ2-1, with D perhaps matching TRBD2 (6 bases). The germline V and J ends were trimmed by 3 bases and 7 bases, with 19 bases remaining between them. The CDR3 sequence is 16 residues long. Germline CDR1 and CDR2: LNHNV and YYDKDF (reference sequence). CDR3 residues: CATSSGGARGSNEQFF. DNA for the CDR3: TGTGCCACCAGCAGTGGCGGGGCCCGGGGAAGTAATGAGCAGTTCTTC. Supplemented by reference TRBV15 and TRBJ2-1, the full variable domain reads DAMVIQNPRYQVTQFGKPVTLSCSQTLNHNVMYWYQQKSSQAPKLLFHYYDKDFNNEADTPDNFQSRRPNTSFCFLDIRSPGLGDTAMYLCATSSGGARGSNEQFFGPGTRLTVL.

The CDR3 nucleotides read TGTGCCAGTAGTCGGGGTGGAAGCGAGCAGTACTTC. It codes for CASSRGGSEQYF. This chain uses TRBV19 with TRBJ2-7; possibly TRBD2 for D (5 bases). The CDR3 consists of 12 residues. V was clipped by 5 bases and J by 6 bases, with 11 bases between them. CDR1 LNHDA and CDR2 SQIVND come from the germline V gene (reference sequence).

This clone was picked up a small number of times. The J gene is TRBJ1-2, the V gene TRBV6-6; D is unclear. The V gene's germline CDR1 is MNHNY and CDR2 SVGAGI (reference sequence). The CDR3 consists of 12 residues. Trimming pared 2 bases from V and 8 bases from J, leaving 9 bases between. CDR3 in DNA: TGTGCCAGCAGTTACCTTGTACGGGGCTACACCTTC. The encoded protein is CASSYLVRGYTF.

V and J are TRBV12-5 and TRBJ2-4; maybe TRBD1 (6 bases). V was cut by 8 bases and J by 9 bases, with 20 bases left in between. Germline CDR1 and CDR2: LGHNT and FRNRAP. CDR3 length: 14 amino acids. DNA for the CDR3: TGTGCTAGTCTAAAGCCCGAGGACAGCCTCATTCAGTACTTC. This encodes CASLKPEDSLIQYF.

V is TRBV4-3 and J is TRBJ1-2; 9 bases are a match to TRBD1. Trimming cost V 0 bases and J 5 bases; bases outside gene matches: 10. CDR3 length equals 17 residues. The germline gives CDR1 LGHNA, CDR2 YSLEER. DNA of the CDR3: TGCGCCAGCAGCCAAGATAGGTGGACAGGGGACTCTTATGGCTACACCTTC. This translates into CASSQDRWTGDSYGYTF.

The chain has TRBV6-5 and TRBJ2-2; D gene unclear. Germline CDR1 reads MNHEY; CDR2 reads SVGAGI. V shed 6 bases and J shed 1 base, with 6 bases lying between them. The CDR3 has 13 amino acids. The CDR3 region is CASSPWNTGELFF. CDR3 sequence (DNA): TGTGCCAGCAGCCCCTGGAACACCGGGGAGCTGTTTTTT.

The chain is built from TRBV19 and TRBJ1-1; unclear D gene. CDR1 LNHDA and CDR2 SQIVND come from the germline V gene (reference sequence). V lost 4 bases and J lost 1, with 7 bases in between. The CDR3 is 13 amino acids. CDR3 DNA: TGTGCCAGTAGTAAGGAGGGGAACACTGAAGCTTTCTTT. It yields the protein CASSKEGNTEAFF. The full variable domain, rest sourced from reference TRBV19 and TRBJ1-1, is DGGITQSPKYLFRKEGQNVTLSCEQNLNHDAMYWYRQDPGQGLRLIYYSQIVNDFQKGDIAEGYSVSREKKESFPLTVTSAQKNPTAFYLCASSKEGNTEAFFGQGTRLTVV.

The rearrangement links TRBV11-2 to TRBJ1-2, with D possibly TRBD1 on 5 matching bases. V lost 5 bases and J 1 base, leaving 14 bases between the germline ends. Germline-derived CDR1 and CDR2 are SGHAT and FQNNGV. There are 15 residues in the CDR3. This CDR3 is CASSQGPGGNYGYTF. The CDR3 coding sequence is TGTGCCAGCAGCCAAGGACCGGGGGGTAACTATGGCTACACCTTC.

The CDR3 reads CAWNSLVGGTEAFF. Written as DNA, the CDR3 is TGTGCCTGGAATTCACTGGTTGGTGGCACTGAAGCTTTCTTT. The rearrangement links TRBV30 to TRBJ1-1; D call uncertain. The CDR3 is made up of 14 amino acids. Trimming shortened V by 4 bases and J by 4 bases, and 16 bases separated the two germline ends. Per the germline V gene, CDR1 is GTSNPN and CDR2 is SVGIG (reference sequence).

The CDR3 is CAISESNYNNEQFF. In DNA, the CDR3 is TGTGCCATCAGTGAGTCTAACTATAACAATGAGCAGTTCTTC. The chain uses TRBV10-3 and TRBJ2-1; D remains unclear. CDR1 is ENHRY and CDR2 is SYGVKD in the germline V gene. The CDR3 length is 14 residues. Trimming pared 0 bases from V and 5 bases from J, leaving 8 bases between.

CDR3 sequence reads: CASSPRQNSPLHF. The CDR3 DNA follows: TGTGCCAGCAGCCCGAGACAGAATTCACCCCTCCACTTT. The rearrangement links TRBV3-1 (or the pseudogene TRBV3-2) to TRBJ1-6, with D possibly matching TRBD1 (5 bases). Germline V gives CDR1 LGHDT, CDR2 YNNKEL (reference sequence). Trimming took off 4 bases at V and 7 bases at J, with 8 bases between the two ends. The CDR3 sequence is 13 residues long.

This clone was counted a single time. The V call is TRBV4-3, the J call TRBJ2-1; 11 nucleotides align to TRBD2. CDR1 LGHNA and CDR2 YSLEER come from the germline V gene. The CDR3 totals 16 residues. V dropped 4 bases and J dropped 3; count of bases not matched to a gene: 5. The CDR3 is CASSRSGTSGYNEQFF. The CDR3 nucleotides read TGCGCCAGCAGCCGATCCGGGACTAGCGGCTACAATGAGCAGTTCTTC.